This T cell receptor beta chain was captured in a study of regulatory T cells in long-lasting Graves disease. Study-level results: For persistent Graves' patients, TCR diversity was lower than for newly diagnosed ones.

The time point: newly diagnosed GD, antithyroid drugs for less than 3 months. The TCR library was prepared using RNA isolated from PBMCs. Roughly 9.5-milliliter peripheral blood samples went into EDTA tubes. The length of the CDR3 is 16 residues. Trimming took off 3 bases at V and 7 bases at J, with 16 bases between the two ends. Building of the TCR beta libraries involved iRepertoire HTBI primers and Arm-PCR of CDR3 regions. TCRdb fed the multiplex PCR reads into MiXCR, producing one record per CDR3 protein. The sample has a few hundred thousand distinct CDR3 sequences, about 20% seen once. This clonotype was seen a handful of times. What it recognizes is unknown. These same records also appear under a second study, on T cells in Graves' hyperthyroidism and ophthalmopathy. That report notes: First-round RT-PCR of the TCR CDR3 relied on the HTBI primer set. Blood samples included most of the expanded thyroid clonotypes exceeding 0.001.

The chain recombines TRBV12-3 or TRBV12-4 with TRBJ1-6; no clear D. The input for sequencing was peripheral blood mononuclear cells (PBMCs), taken at new diagnosis, from a patient treated with antithyroid drugs. This receptor was obtained from a woman between 25 and 40 years old with Graves disease. The CDR3 nucleotides read TGTGCCAGCAGTTTGGCGGGGTCTTTGCCAAATTCACCCCTCCACTTT. It is translated as CASSLAGSLPNSPLHF.